This T cell receptor (beta chain) was recovered during a study of identical twins. This clonotype was seen a few times. The CDR3 length is 15 residues. V was cut by 4 bases and J by 5 bases, with 18 bases left in between. Germline V gene sequence: CDR1 SGDLS, CDR2 YYNGEE. A single record per CDR3 protein comes from TCRdb applying MiXCR to the 5' RACE reads. The sample includes about 900,000 distinct CDR3 sequences, more than 9% of them seen just once. This same sample was also taken into another study, of yellow fever vaccine responses in identical twins.

Input material: PBMCs. This chain connects TRBV9 to TRBJ1-2; no firm D call. The sequence derives from a woman between 18 and 29 years old in good health. The CDR3 DNA reads TGTGCCAGCAGCCCTCACGTGGGTTTCGGGTATGGCTACACCTTC. It yields the protein CASSPHVGFGYGYTF.